These T cell receptor beta chains were read from a single sample in a study of siplizumab effects on memory and regulatory T cells. Libraries were prepared by immunoSEQ multiplex PCR; TCRdb keeps only in-frame clonotypes and omits some of them. The data contain roughly 68,000 clones, around 78% of them singletons. Source material: memory CD4+ T cells sorted from blood. Receptors were obtained from a human donor in good health. CDR3s include the opening cysteine and the closing phenylalanine or tryptophan. A D gene is named only where the DNA matches it firmly. Clone sizes are given selectively: once, few, many, or a class where the clone is expanded.

d_call,j_call,v_call,cdr3_length,clone_size,cdr3_aa,cdr3_nt
-,TRBJ2-3,TRBV2,14,once,CATFRDSRTDTQYF,TGTGCCACATTCCGGGACTCCAGAACTGATACGCAGTATTTT
-,TRBJ2-5,TRBV15,15,-,CATSRDWQSQETQYF,TGTGCCACCAGCAGAGATTGGCAAAGCCAAGAGACCCAGTACTTC
-,TRBJ2-5,TRBV7-6,15,-,CASSLALNFQETQYF,TGTGCCAGCAGCTTAGCGTTGAATTTCCAAGAGACCCAGTACTTC
-,TRBJ2-3,TRBV5-1,14,-,CASSYTGGADTQYF,TGCGCCAGCAGCTACACAGGGGGGGCAGATACGCAGTATTTT
-,TRBJ2-6,TRBV14,15,-,CASRPSGAGANVLTF,TGTGCCAGCAGGCCCTCAGGGGCGGGGGCCAACGTCCTGACTTTC
TRBD2,TRBJ2-1,TRBV7-2,15,-,CASSFGLAGQHEQFF,TGTGCCAGCAGCTTCGGACTAGCGGGGCAGCATGAGCAGTTCTTC
-,TRBJ2-2,TRBV6-4,13,once,CASSPGTPGELFF,TGTGCCAGCAGCCCAGGGACGCCCGGGGAGCTGTTTTTT
TRBD1,TRBJ1-2,TRBV29-1,12,-,CSTATGDYGYTF,TGCAGCACCGCGACAGGGGACTATGGCTACACCTTC
TRBD1,TRBJ1-2,TRBV14,18,once,CASSQAKDRGSANYGYTF,TGTGCCAGCAGCCAAGCCAAGGACAGGGGGTCAGCTAACTATGGCTACACCTTC
-,TRBJ2-2,TRBV7-9,13,-,CASSLARTGELFF,TGTGCCAGCAGCTTAGCCCGGACCGGGGAGCTGTTTTTT
-,TRBJ1-1,TRBV7-8,15,once,CASSLARSAGTEAFF,TGTGCCAGCAGCTTAGCGCGATCTGCGGGCACTGAAGCTTTCTTT
-,TRBJ2-5,TRBV5-4,16,-,CASSSWGERTQETQYF,TGTGCCAGCAGCTCGTGGGGTGAACGAACCCAAGAGACCCAGTACTTC
-,TRBJ1-1,TRBV25-1,13,once,CASSDGPNTEAFF,TGTGCCAGCAGTGACGGGCCCAACACTGAAGCTTTCTTT
-,TRBJ1-5,TRBV18,14,-,CASSRDGSNQPQHF,TGTGCCAGCTCCCGCGACGGTAGCAATCAGCCCCAGCATTTT
-,TRBJ1-1,TRBV15,13,-,CATSRVENTEAFF,TGTGCCACCAGCAGAGTCGAAAACACTGAAGCTTTCTTT
-,TRBJ1-4,TRBV5-8,17,few,CASSLRYDSWGSEKLFF,TGTGCCAGCAGCTTGAGATATGACAGTTGGGGGAGTGAAAAACTGTTTTTT
-,TRBJ2-3,TRBV5-1,11,-,CASSEEGTQYF,TGCGCCAGCAGCGAGGAGGGTACGCAGTATTTT
TRBD1,TRBJ1-1,TRBV2,15,-,CASSGESRQGAEAFF,TGTGCCAGCAGTGGAGAATCTAGACAGGGGGCTGAAGCTTTCTTT
-,TRBJ1-4,TRBV13,15,-,CASSRGGSKGEKLFF,TGTGCCAGCAGCCGAGGGGGTTCAAAGGGCGAAAAACTGTTTTTT
TRBD2,TRBJ2-7,TRBV6-5,13,once,CASKAGVIDEQYF,TGTGCCAGCAAGGCGGGAGTAATCGACGAGCAGTACTTC
TRBD1,TRBJ1-4,TRBV10-3,12,-,CASGGQNEKLFF,TGTGCCAGCGGGGGACAGAATGAAAAACTGTTTTTT
-,TRBJ1-1,TRBV7-2,13,few,CASTSYRNTEAFF,TGTGCCAGCACCTCGTACAGGAACACTGAAGCTTTCTTT
-,TRBJ1-5,TRBV5-1,15,-,CASSLEGGSNQPQHF,TGCGCCAGCAGCTTAGAGGGAGGGAGCAATCAGCCCCAGCATTTT
-,TRBJ2-7,TRBV9,14,-,CASSVGQGGYEQYF,TGTGCCAGCAGCGTAGGACAGGGAGGGTACGAGCAGTACTTC
-,TRBJ2-2,TRBV7-3,12,-,CASSSQTGELFF,TGTGCCAGCAGCTCCCAGACCGGGGAGCTGTTTTTT
TRBD2,TRBJ2-1,TRBV6-5,15,-,CASITGSGGAGEQFF,TGTGCCAGCATCACCGGTAGCGGGGGGGCGGGGGAGCAGTTCTTC
TRBD1,TRBJ2-7,TRBV19,14,once,CASNSQGAVYEQYF,TGTGCCAGTAACTCACAGGGGGCTGTCTACGAGCAGTACTTC
TRBD1,TRBJ1-1,TRBV29-1,13,few,CSARTGMNTEAFF,TGCAGCGCTCGGACAGGGATGAACACTGAAGCTTTCTTT
-,TRBJ1-1,TRBV2,15,-,CASSDHRVSFSEAFF,TGTGCCAGCAGTGATCATCGCGTGTCGTTCTCTGAAGCTTTCTTT
-,TRBJ2-5,TRBV4-2,14,-,CASSPGTLQETQYF,TGTGCCAGCTCCCCCGGGACACTTCAAGAGACCCAGTACTTC
-,TRBJ2-6,TRBV7-9,16,-,CASSLHRSSGANVLTF,TGTGCCAGCAGCCTGCACAGAAGTTCTGGGGCCAACGTCCTGACTTTC
TRBD1,TRBJ1-2,TRBV6-6,14,-,CASTPGQGGYGYTF,TGTGCCAGCACCCCGGGACAGGGTGGCTATGGCTACACCTTC
TRBD2,TRBJ2-2,TRBV7-9,15,-,CASSGLAANTGELFF,TGTGCCAGCAGCGGTCTAGCGGCGAACACCGGGGAGCTGTTTTTT
TRBD1,TRBJ1-4,TRBV18,15,-,CASSLGQETNEKLFF,TGTGCCAGCTCACTAGGACAGGAGACTAATGAAAAACTGTTTTTT
-,TRBJ2-5,TRBV7-2,13,-,CASSFTRQETQYF,TGTGCCAGCAGCTTCACTAGGCAAGAGACCCAGTACTTC
-,TRBJ2-3,TRBV5-1,11,-,CASSLDRQWLF,TGCGCCAGCAGCTTGGACAGGCAATGGCTTTTT
TRBD1,TRBJ2-2,TRBV2,15,few,CASSELGQGPGELFF,TGTGCCAGCAGTGAATTGGGACAGGGGCCCGGGGAGCTGTTTTTT
TRBD1,TRBJ2-7,TRBV5-1,15,few,CASSFLGQGGDEQYF,TGCGCCAGCAGCTTCTTGGGACAGGGTGGAGACGAGCAGTACTTC
-,TRBJ1-2,TRBV6-5,14,-,CASSYQGSNYGYTF,TGTGCCAGCAGTTACCAGGGGTCGAACTATGGCTACACCTTC
TRBD1,TRBJ1-6,TRBV28,14,-,CASVSGTDNSPLHF,TGTGCCAGTGTGTCCGGGACAGATAATTCACCCCTCCACTTT
-,TRBJ2-7,TRBV2,13,-,CASSEPWNYEQYF,TGTGCCAGCAGTGAACCGTGGAACTACGAGCAGTACTTC
-,TRBJ1-2,TRBV9,15,-,CASSVGTGMYYGYTF,TGTGCCAGCAGCGTAGGTACAGGGATGTACTATGGCTACACCTTC
-,TRBJ1-2,TRBV6-9,14,-,CASRSKPRGYGYTF,TGTGCCAGCAGATCAAAGCCCAGGGGCTATGGCTACACCTTC
TRBD2,TRBJ2-3,TRBV19,17,few,CASSLPGLAGSTDTQYF,TGTGCCAGTAGTTTACCGGGACTAGCGGGGAGCACAGATACGCAGTATTTT
TRBD1,TRBJ1-6,TRBV6-5,15,-,CASRRKTGENSPLHF,TGTGCCAGCAGACGGAAGACAGGGGAAAATTCACCCCTCCACTTT
-,TRBJ1-2,TRBV27,13,-,CASRVAGQNGYTF,TGTGCCAGCAGGGTCGCAGGGCAGAATGGCTACACCTTC
-,TRBJ1-1,TRBV7-9,14,-,CASSLSRLNTEAFF,TGTGCCAGCAGCTTATCCAGGCTAAACACTGAAGCTTTCTTT
TRBD1,TRBJ2-2,TRBV5-1,15,-,CASSLTGDDTGELFF,TGCGCCAGCAGCTTGACAGGGGACGACACCGGGGAGCTGTTTTTT
-,TRBJ2-4,TRBV5-6,13,-,CASSLKGVDIQYF,TGTGCCAGCAGCTTGAAAGGGGTTGACATTCAGTACTTC
-,TRBJ2-5,TRBV6-6,14,-,CASCDSTAASAQYF,TGTGCCAGCTGCGACTCGACCGCGGCATCGGCCCAGTACTTC
-,TRBJ1-5,TRBV29-1,14,-,CSVGMGVSNQPQHF,TGCAGCGTGGGCATGGGCGTTAGCAATCAGCCCCAGCATTTT
-,TRBJ2-3,TRBV29-1,11,-,CSVGGGTTQYF,TGCAGCGTTGGTGGGGGCACTACGCAGTATTTT
-,TRBJ1-6,TRBV11-1,13,-,CASSLYWDSPLHF,TGTGCCAGCAGCTTATATTGGGATTCACCCCTCCACTTT
-,TRBJ1-1,TRBV6-5,14,once,CASSLGQIYTEAFF,TGTGCCAGCAGTCTCGGACAGATTTACACTGAAGCTTTCTTT